This T cell receptor beta chain stems from a study of graft-versus-host responses after intestinal transplantation. Study-wide background: Grafts that recipients had were multivisceral, liver-intestinal, or isolated intestinal transplants.

This CDR3 has 12 residues. Germline CDR1 ENHRY, CDR2 SYGVKD. Points from the study as a whole: GvH clones were found in recipient marrow; some appeared first in ileum or blood.

Concerning this clone: The antigen remains undetermined.

Produced via immunoSEQ multiplex PCR; TCRdb's table is partial and in-frame only. This sample yields about 88,000 clones, of which almost 90% are seen a single time; around 0.1% belongs to the top ten. The gene calls are TRBV10-3 and TRBJ1-6, with 10 positions matching TRBD1. The receptor was derived from a human donor who received an intestinal transplant. This specimen was unstimulated CD4+ T cells sorted from spleen or lymph node cells, taken before intestinal transplant. CDR3 sequence: CAGGTGVSPLHF. Here the CDR3 DNA reads TGTGCGGGGGGGACAGGGGTTTCACCCCTCCACTTT.